This entry concerns a single TCR beta chain. Its target antigen remains unknown. No qualities accompany the bases; no much larger clone lies one base away. Libraries were built with PCR. Reads for this sample came from an Illumina HiSeq 2500. To normalize quantification of the TCRbeta repertoire, the TCR libraries were built with molecular barcoding that relied on unique molecular identifiers. TCRdb reanalyzed the raw reads on its own, using fastp at Q25 for trimming and MiXCR for clone calling, and kept in-frame beta chains. Rows with a matching CDR3 protein are joined into one entry that keeps the most common DNA and genes. This sample has around 960,000 distinct CDR3 sequences in its table, and about 29% of those were observed once. The ten largest clones represent more than 25% of the sample. The sample comes from a study of T-cell reconstitution after alpha-beta-depleted transplantation in children (dated by TCRdb to the mid-2010s). Notes on the research overall: The study quantitatively tracked T-cell immune reconstitution after TCRalphabeta/CD19-depleted allogeneic hematopoietic cell transplantation in children using TCR repertoire profiling. What the research found in general, with its limitations: The frequencies of hyperexpanded clones fell over the following months, and after one year, T-cell counts and TCRbeta diversity were mostly attributed to newly produced T cells. In some patients, the high TCRbeta diversity seen at day 60 was put down to recipient T cells and intrathymic progenitors that had survived conditioning. About two months after transplant, the apparently early recovery of alphabetaT-cell counts reportedly depended on just several hundred clones that had expanded rapidly and came from non-depleted graft cells.

The sample's treatment or condition label, decoded: allogeneic hematopoietic cell transplantation with graft depleted of TCRalphabeta T cells and CD19 B cells. TCRalphabeta/CD19-depleted allogeneic hematopoietic cell grafts were given to the transplant recipients, all of whom were children. The receptor's source is a boy in the first two years of life who had a stem cell transplant for SCID, so the T cells may come from the graft donor. The source material was PBMCs, mostly from graft donor cells, sampled 360 days after TCRalphabeta/CD19-depleted stem cell transplant.

At the DNA level, the sequence is TGCAGTGCTAGACAGAACTTCTATGGCTACACCTTC. The translation is CSARQNFYGYTF. The chain uses TRBV20-1 and TRBJ1-2; the D gene is not confidently resolved. The CDR3 runs 12 amino acids, cysteine and phenylalanine included. Only CDR3 DNA is held: 36 bases, read in frame from base 1. Cut back by 2 bases and 4 bases, the V and J ends lie 8 bases apart. Taken from the germline V gene (reference sequence), the CDR1 and CDR2 loops are DFQATT and SNEGSKA.